The present entry profiles one T cell receptor (beta chain) with its context. The sample originates from a study of T-cell reconstitution after alpha-beta-depleted transplantation in children. It was with unique molecular identifiers that the TCRbeta library was prepared. From the PCR reads, TCRdb called clonotypes with MiXCR, one entry per CDR3 protein. The profile covers roughly 500,000 distinct CDR3 sequences, with around 20% appearing a single time and 2.5% to 3.5% taken by the ten largest. The V and J ends lost 1 base and 0 bases respectively, with 14 bases between them. The CDR3 contains 17 residues. Germline-derived CDR1 and CDR2 are SGHVS and FNYEAQ.

The starting material was PBMCs from the stem cell graft donor, obtained from the stem cell graft. This TCR derives from a human donor who donated a stem cell graft to a child with acute lymphoblastic leukemia. The V call is TRBV7-6, the J call TRBJ2-3; a possible D gene is TRBD2 (6 bases). The CDR3: CASSLVPGEGSTDTQYF. The DNA for the CDR3 is TGTGCCAGCAGCTTAGTACCGGGAGAAGGGAGCACAGATACGCAGTATTTT. Combining the CDR3 with reference TRBV7-6 and TRBJ2-3 gives the whole variable domain GAGVSQSPRYKVTKRGQDVALRCDPISGHVSLYWYRQALGQGPEFLTYFNYEAQQDKSGLPNDRFSAERPEGSISTLTIQRTEQRDSAMYRCASSLVPGEGSTDTQYFGPGTRLTVL.